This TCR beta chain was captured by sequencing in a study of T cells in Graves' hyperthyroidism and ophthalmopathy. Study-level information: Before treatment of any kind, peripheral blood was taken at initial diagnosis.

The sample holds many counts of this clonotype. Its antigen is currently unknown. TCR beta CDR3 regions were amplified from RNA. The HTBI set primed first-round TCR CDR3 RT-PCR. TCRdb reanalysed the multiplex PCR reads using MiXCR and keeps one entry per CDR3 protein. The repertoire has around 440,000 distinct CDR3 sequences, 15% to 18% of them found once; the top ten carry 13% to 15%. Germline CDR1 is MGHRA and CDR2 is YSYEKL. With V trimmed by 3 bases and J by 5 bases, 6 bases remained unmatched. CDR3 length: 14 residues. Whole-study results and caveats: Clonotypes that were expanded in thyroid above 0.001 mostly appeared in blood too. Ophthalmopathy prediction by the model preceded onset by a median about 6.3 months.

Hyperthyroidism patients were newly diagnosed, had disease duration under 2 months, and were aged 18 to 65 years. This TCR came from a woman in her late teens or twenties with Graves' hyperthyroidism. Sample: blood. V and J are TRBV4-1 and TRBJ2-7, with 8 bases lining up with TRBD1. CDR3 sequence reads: CASSQYPDRDEQYF. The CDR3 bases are TGCGCCAGCAGCCAGTACCCGGACAGGGACGAGCAGTACTTC.